This T cell receptor beta chain was captured in a study of cytomegalovirus exposure and HLA in healthy donors. Overall study findings and caveats: In a later analysis, productive TCRs from donors in an Asian-associated ancestry cluster reportedly carried fewer N-insertions than the cohort mean.

Turning to this clone: What it binds is unknown.

Primers for the PCR totalled 60 Vbeta and 13 Jbeta. The repertoire was sequenced with immunoSEQ multiplex PCR; TCRdb's copy has only in-frame clones and lacks some. The data show 120,000 to 150,000 clones, 82% seen once. The germline V gene encodes CDR1 KGHSH and CDR2 LQKENI. This CDR3 comprises 15 residues. V dropped 3 bases and J dropped 3; count of bases not matched to a gene: 3. The sequence came from a male donor in good health and CMV-seronegative. The gene calls are TRBV18 and TRBJ1-1; 11 nucleotides match TRBD1. The material sequenced was PBMCs. The chain's CDR3 is CASSPGQGAHTEAFF. The CDR3 DNA reads as TGTGCCAGCTCACCCGGACAGGGGGCTCACACTGAAGCTTTCTTT.